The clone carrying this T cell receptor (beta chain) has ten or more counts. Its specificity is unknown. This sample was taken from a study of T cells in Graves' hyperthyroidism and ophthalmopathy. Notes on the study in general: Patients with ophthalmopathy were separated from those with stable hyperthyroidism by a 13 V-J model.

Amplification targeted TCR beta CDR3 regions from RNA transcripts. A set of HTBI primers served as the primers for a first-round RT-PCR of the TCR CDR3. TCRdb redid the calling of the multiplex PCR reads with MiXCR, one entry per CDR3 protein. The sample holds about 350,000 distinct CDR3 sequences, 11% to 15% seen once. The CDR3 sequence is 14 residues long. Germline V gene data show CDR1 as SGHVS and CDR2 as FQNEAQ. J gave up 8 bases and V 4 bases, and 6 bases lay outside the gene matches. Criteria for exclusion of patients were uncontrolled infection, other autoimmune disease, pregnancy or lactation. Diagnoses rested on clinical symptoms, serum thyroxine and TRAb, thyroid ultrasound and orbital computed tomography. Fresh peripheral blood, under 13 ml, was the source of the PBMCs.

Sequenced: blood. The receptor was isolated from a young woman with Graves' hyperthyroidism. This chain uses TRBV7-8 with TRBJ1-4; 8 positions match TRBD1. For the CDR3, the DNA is TGTGCCAGCAGCTCAGGAACAGGGGGAGAAAAACTGTTTTTT. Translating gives CASSSGTGGEKLFF.